The next 10 T cell receptor beta chains were all read from a single sample in a study of OX40 agonist ivuxolimab in advanced cancers. Sequencing was performed with immunoSEQ multiplex PCR; in TCRdb, only in-frame clones are kept and a portion is missing. The data hold tens of thousands of clones, with almost 95% observed a single time. Sequencing used CD4+ or CD8+ T cells sorted from blood, obtained in a trial of the OX40 agonist ivuxolimab. The origin of the receptors is an adult with an advanced solid tumor such as melanoma, head and neck, liver or kidney cancer.

As for this clone: A junction boundary mismatches the germline segment, possibly from a read error. The chain employs TRBV5-1 and TRBJ2-7; 10 positions match TRBD2. CDR1 is SGHRS, CDR2 YFSETQ, per germline. The CDR3 extends over 16 amino acids. CDR3 sequence reads: CASRLGPSGSLYEQYF. Written as DNA, the CDR3 is TGCGCCAGCAGGTTGGGACCTAGCGGGAGTCTGTACGAGCAGTACTTC.

The J gene is TRBJ2-7, the V gene TRBV6-1; D gene unclear. The germline V gene has CDR1 MNHNS and CDR2 SASEGT. The V end lost 4 bases, the J end lost 3 bases, and 10 bases lay between the germline ends. This CDR3 is built from 13 residues. In DNA, the CDR3 is TGTGCCAGCAGTGGAGTAGGGTTCTACGAGCAGTACTTC. Protein product: CASSGVGFYEQYF.

This clone was recorded a few times. Other nucleotide sequences in the sample specify the same CDR3. The V call is TRBV5-6, the J call TRBJ2-5; 11 bases line up with TRBD2. This CDR3 has 15 amino acids. Germline values: CDR1 SGHDT, CDR2 YYEEEE. After removal of 1 base from V and 4 bases from J, the junction contained 3 bases not matched to a gene. The CDR3 loop is CASSLLAGGRETQYF. The CDR3 DNA reads as TGTGCCAGCAGCTTGTTAGCGGGGGGGCGAGAGACCCAGTACTTC.

V and J are TRBV18 and TRBJ2-1, with 7 positions matching TRBD2. Germline V gene sequence: CDR1 KGHSH, CDR2 LQKENI. V was clipped by 3 bases and J by 7 bases; unmatched bases: 15. This CDR3 spans 17 amino acids. CDR3 nucleotides: TGTGCCAGCTCACCGTCCCTAGCGGATCTGGTGAGTAATGAGCAGTTCTTC. Its translation is CASSPSLADLVSNEQFF. The whole variable domain, filled in from reference TRBV18 and TRBJ2-1, reads NAGVMQNPRHLVRRRGQEARLRCSPMKGHSHVYWYRQLPEEGLKFMVYLQKENIIDESGMPKERFSAEFPKEGPSILRIQQVVRGDSAAYFCASSPSLADLVSNEQFFGPGTRLTVL.

The chain combines TRBV7-9 with TRBJ2-1, with D possibly being TRBD1 (5 bases). V was pared by 5 bases and J by 9 bases, with 17 bases between. The germline CDR1 and CDR2 sequences are SEHNR and FQNEAQ (reference sequence). The length of the CDR3 is 14 residues. CDR3 nucleotide sequence: TGTGCCAGCAGCCCCCCCGCAGGGTCAAGTGAGCAGTTCTTC. Residues: CASSPPAGSSEQFF.

The rearrangement links TRBV5-1 to TRBJ2-5, with TRBD2 matching over 10 bases. CDR1 is SGHRS, CDR2 YFSETQ, per germline. The CDR3 length is 17 residues. V shed 4 bases and J 4 bases; nucleotides not matched to a gene: 13. The CDR3 here is CASSPDPSGGARETQYF. In DNA, the CDR3 is TGCGCCAGCAGCCCGGACCCTAGCGGGGGAGCCAGAGAGACCCAGTACTTC.

CDR3 sequence reads: CASTGLMMYGYTF. The DNA of the CDR3 is TGTGCCAGCACCGGCCTGATGATGTATGGCTACACCTTC. The V and J genes are TRBV2 and TRBJ1-2; D gene ambiguous. The V end lost 7 bases, the J end lost 5 bases, and 14 bases lay between the germline ends. Germline lookup yields CDR1 SNHLY and CDR2 FYNNEI. CDR3 length equals 13 residues.

V and J are TRBV25-1 and TRBJ2-7, with 8 bases fitting TRBD2. Germline V gene sequence: CDR1 MGHDK, CDR2 SYGVNS. Unmatched junction bases numbered 6, after V lost 3 bases and J lost 2 bases. The length of the CDR3 is 15 residues. DNA for the CDR3: TGTGCCAGCAGTGATGTAGCGGGGAGACCCTACGAGCAGTACTTC. Translation: CASSDVAGRPYEQYF.

The chain has TRBV5-5 and TRBJ2-3; 8 bases agree with TRBD2. With V trimmed by 2 bases and J by 2 bases, 10 bases remained unmatched. The CDR3 sequence is 17 residues long. Germline loops: CDR1 SGHKS, CDR2 YYEKEE (reference sequence). CDR3 in DNA: TGTGCCAGCAGCTTAGGTCGGACGGGAGGGCCCACAGATACGCAGTATTTT. Encoded protein: CASSLGRTGGPTDTQYF. Using reference TRBV5-5 and TRBJ2-3 for the parts outside the CDR3, the full variable domain is DAGVTQSPTHLIKTRGQQVTLRCSPISGHKSVSWYQQVLGQGPQFIFQYYEKEERGRGNFPDRFSARQFPNYSSELNVNALLLGDSALYLCASSLGRTGGPTDTQYFGPGTRLTVL.

This chain connects TRBV27 to TRBJ2-7; D gene ambiguous. V was clipped by 6 bases and J by 5 bases, with 14 bases between them. The CDR3 runs to 13 residues. CDR1 is MNHEY, CDR2 SMNVEV, per germline (reference sequence). Here the CDR3 reads CASSPGEVNEQYF. The CDR3 nucleotides read TGTGCCAGCAGCCCCGGAGAGGTGAACGAGCAGTACTTC.